A single T cell receptor beta chain is shown here with its context. The antigen remains unidentified. This specimen comes from a study of OX40 agonist ivuxolimab in advanced cancers. Study overall: Patients with prior anti-PD-1, anti-PD-L1 or anti-CTLA-4 therapy were eligible; 40% had some. Partial responses were recorded for three patients, including one with hepatocellular carcinoma and two with cutaneous melanoma.

The assay was immunoSEQ multiplex PCR, and TCRdb's table has in-frame clones only and misses some. Of around 63,000 clones detected, more than 70% appear once; the ten largest clones hold approximately 0.27%. Study results and caveats: Clonal expansion by week 6 occurred in CD4+ and CD8+ blood T cells (at 0.1 to 3.0 mg/kg). Some nonresponders likewise displayed low normalized T-cell clonal expansion.

The clonotype comes from an adult with an advanced solid tumor such as melanoma, head and neck, liver or kidney cancer. The starting material was CD4+ or CD8+ T cells sorted from blood, obtained in a trial of the OX40 agonist ivuxolimab.

In DNA form, the CDR3 reads TGTGCCAGCAGTCCAAGACAGGGGGTGCACTACGAGCAGTACTTC. The encoded protein is CASSPRQGVHYEQYF. The chain has TRBV6-6 and TRBJ2-7, with TRBD1 matching over 9 bases. The V and J ends lost 5 bases and 3 bases, in that order; junction bases with no gene match: 8. The germline V gene has CDR1 MNHNY and CDR2 SVGAGI (reference sequence). This CDR3 has 15 residues.